A selection of T cell receptor beta chains follows, all from one sample in a study of blood T cell repertoires in COVID-19. Produced via immunoSEQ multiplex PCR; TCRdb's table is partial and in-frame only. Counted here are around 70,000 clones, 80% to 90% occurring once; the ten biggest clones make up about 8%. Sequencing input: peripheral blood. The source is a man aged 25-45 years with acute or convalescent COVID-19. Both conserved end residues are trimmed from each CDR3.

9	TRBV4-3	TRBJ1-4	ASSQQEKLF
13	TRBV18	TRBJ2-5	ASSPPELAGETQY
12	TRBV7-9	TRBJ1-4	ASSSRQGQEKLF
12	TRBV9	TRBJ2-2	ASTSGSGAGELF
9	TRBV13	TRBJ2-1	ASSDRSEQF
11	TRBV2	TRBJ1-1	ASSEEGYHEAF
13	TRBV5-1	TRBJ2-1	ASSSGLVPYNEQF
15	TRBV4-3	TRBJ2-1	ASSQDFTGGAYNEQF
12	TRBV28	TRBJ1-5	ASSDLTSGQPQH
12	TRBV4-1	TRBJ1-4	ASSQVQRDEKLF
11	TRBV9	TRBJ1-6	ASTGQENSPLH
13	TRBV11-2	TRBJ2-6	ASSLTGSGANVLT